Listed here are 12 T cell receptor beta chains from one sample, sequenced in a study of T cells after posttransplantation cyclophosphamide. Sequencing used immunoSEQ multiplex PCR; TCRdb keeps in-frame clones, though not all of them. The sample offers roughly 40,000 clones and no singletons, the top ten holding about 5%. The sample consisted of PBMCs. The receptors were sampled from a woman aged 50 to 65 in good health and a related stem cell transplant donor.

A note on this clone: One end of the junction does not line up with germline, which may come from a read error. The chain uses TRBV6-1 and TRBJ2-7; D ambiguous. The CDR3 loop spans 13 amino acids. The germline gives CDR1 MNHNS, CDR2 SASEGT. The DNA for the CDR3 is TGTGCCAGCACCCCCTCGGCGGTCTACGGGCAGTACTTC. Its translation is CASTPSAVYGQYF.

This clone was picked up many times. The chain is built from TRBV5-1 and TRBJ2-5; TRBD1 might be the D (5 bases). V was clipped by 0 bases and J by 2 bases, with 8 bases between them. Per the germline V gene, CDR1 is SGHRS and CDR2 is YFSETQ. This CDR3 comprises 14 residues. The CDR3 DNA reads TGCGCCAGCAGCTTGGGGGGCCCGCAAGAGACCCAGTACTTC. As protein: CASSLGGPQETQYF.

This clone was seen repeatedly, ten times or more. V gene TRBV5-1 combines with J gene TRBJ1-2; TRBD1 aligns across 11 bases. Germline-derived CDR1 and CDR2 are SGHRS and YFSETQ. This CDR3 has 15 residues. V lost 4 bases to trimming and J lost 4 bases; unmatched junction nucleotides: 6. The CDR3 protein is CASSPRTGGAYGYTF. CDR3 DNA sequence: TGCGCCAGCAGCCCTCGGACAGGGGGCGCCTATGGCTACACCTTC.

In this sample, this clone turned up many times. The genes are TRBV10-3 and TRBJ2-3, with TRBD2 as a possible D gene (7 bases). The CDR3 contains 14 residues. V was clipped by 10 bases and J by 5 bases, with 19 bases between them. In germline, CDR1 is ENHRY, CDR2 SYGVKD. CDR3 region: CATSVGGGGDTQYF. The CDR3, as DNA: TGTGCCACCTCCGTTGGGGGCGGGGGAGATACGCAGTATTTT.

This clone turned up a few times. A junction end diverges from the germline sequence, so it may reflect a read error. The same CDR3 is also encoded by other DNA sequences in this sample. CDR3 in amino acids: CASSEGTSGVIAKNIQYF. The CDR3 DNA reads as TGTGCCAGCAGCGAGGGGACTAGCGGTGTAATAGCCAAAAATATTCAGTACTTC. The V call is TRBV9, the J call TRBJ2-4; 11 bases are shared with TRBD2. This CDR3 comprises 18 residues. The germline CDR1 and CDR2 sequences are SGDLS and YYNGEE. Combining the CDR3 with reference TRBV9 and TRBJ2-4 gives the whole variable domain DSGVTQTPKHLITATGQRVTLRCSPRSGDLSVYWYQQSLDQGLQFLIQYYNGEERAKGNILERFSAQQFPDLHSELNLSSLELGDSALYFCASSEGTSGVIAKNIQYFGAGTRLSVL.

This clone came up many times. At one end, the junction sequence differs from germline, possibly due to a read error. The chain links TRBV11-3 to TRBJ2-4, with D tentatively TRBD2 (7 bases). In germline, CDR1 is SGHNT, CDR2 YENEEA. The CDR3 is made up of 19 amino acids. CDR3: CASSSRYGAGAIARNIQYF. CDR3 nucleotide sequence: TGTGCCAGCAGCTCTCGATATGGCGCGGGGGCTATAGCCAGAAACATTCAGTACTTC.

The V and J genes are TRBV5-1 and TRBJ2-2, with a possible D match to TRBD2 (5 bases). Trimming cost V 0 bases and J 2 bases, with 11 bases left between them. From germline, CDR1 is SGHRS and CDR2 YFSETQ. The CDR3 has 16 residues. The CDR3 nucleotides read TGCGCCAGCAGCTTGGCCAACAGCGGAAACACCGGGGAGCTGTTTTTT. Protein: CASSLANSGNTGELFF.

The table lists this clone with many counts. This chain connects TRBV7-2 to TRBJ1-1, with 8 bases aligning to TRBD1. The germline V gene encodes CDR1 SGHTA and CDR2 FQGNSA. The CDR3 runs to 16 residues. Trimming took 6 bases from V and 0 from J; bases not matched to a gene: 9. CDR3 bases: TGTGCCAGCAGGGCTCAGGGGGCCCTGATGAACACTGAAGCTTTCTTT. Translated: CASRAQGALMNTEAFF. Looking up the rest from reference TRBV7-2 and TRBJ1-1 gives the full variable domain: GAGVSQSPSNKVTEKGKDVELRCDPISGHTALYWYRQSLGQGLEFLIYFQGNSAPDKSGLPSDRFSAERTGGSVSTLTIQRTQQEDSAVYLCASRAQGALMNTEAFFGQGTRLTVV.

This clone was detected many times. The gene calls are TRBV6-1 and TRBJ2-1, with 7 bases matching TRBD2. This CDR3 has 13 residues. Losses at the gene ends were 6 bases for V and 9 bases for J; bases not matched to a gene: 8. Germline CDR1 reads MNHNS; CDR2 reads SASEGT. The DNA of the CDR3 is TGTGCCAGCAGCCTGACTAGCTTCAGTGAGCAGTTCTTC. It codes for CASSLTSFSEQFF.

This clone was found many times. The chain employs TRBV28 and TRBJ1-1; no reliable D call. The CDR3 consists of 13 residues. Trimming cost V 4 bases and J 4 bases, with 10 bases left between them. Germline CDR1 and CDR2: MDHEN and SYDVKM. The CDR3 DNA reads as TGTGCCAGCAGTTGGCCCCGGGGCACTGAAGCTTTCTTT. Translating it yields CASSWPRGTEAFF.

Ten or more counts support this clone. This chain connects TRBV7-2 to TRBJ2-6, with 9 nucleotides matching TRBD1. V lost 4 bases and J lost 5; bases outside the gene matches: 6. Germline CDR1 and CDR2: SGHTA and FQGNSA. This CDR3 comprises 16 residues. CDR3 nucleotides: TGTGCCAGCAGCTCAGGGACAGGGTTAAGGGCCAACGTCCTGACTTTC. It codes for CASSSGTGLRANVLTF.

In this sample, this clone turned up many times. The rearrangement uses TRBV11-2 and TRBJ1-4; perhaps TRBD1 as D (6 bases). CDR3 size: 13 residues. Germline V lookup: CDR1 SGHAT, CDR2 FQNNGV. Trimming removed 8 bases at V and 5 bases at J, with 12 bases between. CDR3 sequence (DNA): TGTGCCAGCGCGAGGGGGACGAATGAAAAACTGTTTTTT. Encoded protein: CASARGTNEKLFF.